Sequencing of this T cell receptor (beta chain) was carried out in a study of blood T cell repertoires in COVID-19. The overall study: The samples span acute and convalescent COVID-19 from the United States, Italy and Spain.

The germline V gene has CDR1 LGHDT and CDR2 YNNKEL (reference sequence). This CDR3 comprises 15 residues. Losses at the gene ends were 4 bases for V and 5 bases for J; bases not matched to a gene: 7. How the authors handled the data: Reference gene primers were amplified, and this amplification served to estimate nucleated cell counts. Assay used: immunoSEQ multiplex PCR; TCRdb lists only in-frame clones, some missing. V and J calls and clone size are given by that table; D and trimming were obtained from the DNA. The sample lists tens of thousands of clones, 70% to 90% occurring once. The TCR was taken from a woman aged 55-70 years with acute or convalescent COVID-19. Input material: peripheral blood. The chain couples TRBV3-1 (or the pseudogene TRBV3-2) to TRBJ2-1; 8 nucleotides match TRBD1. CDR3 region: CASSRVGQDHNEQFF. The CDR3 region has the DNA TGTGCCAGCAGCCGAGTGGGACAGGACCACAATGAGCAGTTCTTC.